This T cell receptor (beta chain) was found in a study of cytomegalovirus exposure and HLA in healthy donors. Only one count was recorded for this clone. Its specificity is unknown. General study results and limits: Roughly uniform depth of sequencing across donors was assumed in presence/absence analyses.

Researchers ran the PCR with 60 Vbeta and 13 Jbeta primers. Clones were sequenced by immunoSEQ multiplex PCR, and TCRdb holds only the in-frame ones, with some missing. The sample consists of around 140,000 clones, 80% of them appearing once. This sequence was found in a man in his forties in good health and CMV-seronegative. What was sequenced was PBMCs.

CDR3 amino acids: CASSPGGAGNTIYF. CDR3 nucleotides: TGTGCCAGCAGCCCCGGGGGGGCTGGAAACACCATATATTTT. This chain uses TRBV5-4 with TRBJ2-2, with D tentatively TRBD1 (5 bases). The J call is uncertain, as TRBJ1-3 better fits the DNA end. Looked up from germline, CDR1 is SGHNT and CDR2 is YYREEE (reference sequence). This CDR3 region has 14 residues.